Each of the 27 T cell receptor beta chains below was sequenced from the same sample in a study of blood T cells in healthy people across ages. The second PCR ran 7 to 11 cycles with a sample-barcoded 5' primer and J-beta primers. TCRdb used MiXCR to reprocess the 5' RACE reads, holding one entry per CDR3 protein. This table holds hundreds of thousands of distinct CDR3 sequences, 35% to 50% found once. Input material: blood. The receptors shown here come from a man aged 80 or over in good health.

The chain recombines TRBV10-2 with TRBJ2-5; D might be TRBD2 (5 bases). The CDR3 length is 16 residues. The germline V gene encodes CDR1 WSHSY and CDR2 SAAADI. Trimming took off 6 bases at V and 4 bases at J, with 21 bases between the two ends. The CDR3: CASRPPGNTHLETQYF. The CDR3 nucleotides are TGCGCCAGCAGGCCCCCGGGAAACACCCATCTAGAGACCCAGTACTTC.

The rearrangement uses TRBV4-1 and TRBJ2-5; possible D gene TRBD1, 5 bases. From germline, CDR1 is MGHRA and CDR2 YSYEKL. The germline V and J ends were trimmed by 0 bases and 12 bases, with 17 bases remaining between them. This CDR3 comprises 14 residues. This CDR3 reads CASSQDGAGPLKYF. The CDR3 DNA reads TGCGCCAGCAGCCAAGATGGGGCAGGCCCCTTAAAGTACTTC.

A word on this clonotype: It may be a read error: a sequence one base away is much more abundant. The chain carries TRBV4-2 and TRBJ2-3; weak D call: TRBD2 (5 bases). This CDR3 comprises 17 residues. Germline lookup yields CDR1 LGHNA and CDR2 YNFKEQ. This CDR3 is CVSSQPVVGMKTDTQYF. DNA for the CDR3: TGTGTCAGCAGCCAACCCGTCGTCGGGATGAAAACAGATACGCAGTATTTT.

V usage is TRBV28 and J usage is TRBJ2-5; the D is unclear. The ends were cut back, 6 bases at V and 7 bases at J, with 21 bases in the middle. There are 15 residues in the CDR3. Germline CDR1 MDHEN, CDR2 SYDVKM. CDR3 DNA: TGTGCCAGCAGACCGGGTGCATTCGAGAGAGGGACCCAGTACTTC. This codes for CASRPGAFERGTQYF.

This clonotype was observed at least ten times. CDR3: CSARDPTSSGTDTQYF. CDR3 nucleotides: TGCAGTGCTAGAGATCCGACTAGCTCTGGCACAGATACGCAGTATTTT. This chain joins TRBV20-1 and TRBJ2-3, with 7 nucleotides matching TRBD2. CDR3 length: 16 residues. The V gene end was trimmed by 0 bases and the J gene end by 1 base; junction bases not matched to a gene: 7. Germline V gene sequence: CDR1 DFQATT, CDR2 SNEGSKA (reference sequence).

This clonotype has more than one count but fewer than ten. The genes are TRBV7-8 and TRBJ1-5; D not certain. The CDR3 sequence is 13 residues long. The ends were cut back, 7 bases at V and 2 bases at J, with 9 bases in the middle. Per the germline V gene, CDR1 is SGHVS and CDR2 is FQNEAQ. The CDR3 DNA follows: TGTGCCAGCACCTCGGTTGGCAATCAGCCCCAGCATTTT. This gives the protein CASTSVGNQPQHF. The complete variable domain, with remaining parts taken from reference TRBV7-8 and TRBJ1-5, reads GAGVSQSPRYKVAKRGQDVALRCDPISGHVSLFWYQQALGQGPEFLTYFQNEAQLDKSGLPSDRFFAERPEGSVSTLKIQRTQQEDSAVYLCASTSVGNQPQHFGDGTRLSIL.

The CDR3 DNA follows: TGTGCCAGCAGCGTAGCCCCCGGGAGGGGGGGCACAGATACGCAGTATTTT. This sequence encodes CASSVAPGRGGTDTQYF. The gene calls are TRBV9 and TRBJ2-3; 8 nucleotides match TRBD2. The length of the CDR3 is 17 residues. The junction had 7 bases not matched to a gene; V was cut back by 0 bases and J by 1 base. Per germline, CDR1 SGDLS and CDR2 YYNGEE. The full variable domain, rest sourced from reference TRBV9 and TRBJ2-3, is DSGVTQTPKHLITATGQRVTLRCSPRSGDLSVYWYQQSLDQGLQFLIQYYNGEERAKGNILERFSAQQFPDLHSELNLSSLELGDSALYFCASSVAPGRGGTDTQYFGPGTRLTVL.

The chain recombines TRBV25-1 with TRBJ1-2; weak D call: TRBD1 (6 bases). The CDR3 has 21 residues. From germline, CDR1 is MGHDK and CDR2 SYGVNS. The germline V and J ends were trimmed by 0 bases and 2 bases, with 28 bases remaining between them. In DNA form, the CDR3 reads TGTGCCAGCAGTGAATATCGGGTCGGGAAGGCACCAGGGGACAAAAACTATGGCTACACCTTC. Translated: CASSEYRVGKAPGDKNYGYTF.

The genes are TRBV6-1 and TRBJ2-3; the D gene is possibly TRBD2 (5 bases). The germline V gene encodes CDR1 MNHNS and CDR2 SASEGT. V lost 10 bases and J 2 bases, leaving 13 bases between the germline ends. The CDR3 is 13 residues long. The CDR3 sequence is CATCRDLTDTQYF. The CDR3 DNA is TGTGCCACCTGCCGGGATCTCACAGATACGCAGTATTTT.

This clonotype was detected ten times or more. This rearrangement joins TRBV7-2 to TRBJ2-3, with TRBD1 matching 8 bases. The CDR3 has 15 amino acids. The germline V gene has CDR1 SGHTA and CDR2 FQGNSA. The trim removed 5 bases at V and 4 bases at J, leaving 8 bases unmatched. The CDR3 sequence is CASSRGQGTSDTQYF. The CDR3, as DNA: TGTGCCAGCAGCCGAGGACAGGGAACGTCAGATACGCAGTATTTT.

The chain links TRBV25-1 to TRBJ2-5, with 7 bases matching TRBD1. CDR3 size: 16 residues. Trimming removed 5 bases from V and 7 bases from J; junction bases left unmatched: 16. Germline V gene data show CDR1 as MGHDK and CDR2 as SYGVNS. The CDR3 coding sequence is TGTGCCAGCAGTCCCTCGACAGGGAACCCTGTCGGGACCCAGTACTTC. It is translated as CASSPSTGNPVGTQYF.

The chain has TRBV12-3 or TRBV12-4 and TRBJ2-3, with 9 bases lining up with TRBD2. Unmatched junction bases numbered 18, after V lost 6 bases and J lost 8 bases. The CDR3 is 17 residues long. Here the CDR3 DNA reads TGTGCCAGCAGCTTCGTGTCTAGCGGGGTTCGAACCGGTACGCAGTATTTT. Amino acids: CASSFVSSGVRTGTQYF.

CDR3 protein: CSATASGGGGNSPLHF. In DNA, the CDR3 is TGCAGTGCTACCGCCTCCGGGGGTGGTGGAAATTCACCCCTCCACTTT. This chain joins TRBV20-1 and TRBJ1-6; perhaps TRBD1 as D (5 bases). This CDR3 comprises 16 residues. V was clipped by 4 bases and J by 7 bases, with 20 bases between them. Germline CDR1 and CDR2: DFQATT and SNEGSKA (reference sequence).

V usage is TRBV4-1 and J usage is TRBJ2-7; D unclear. In germline, CDR1 is MGHRA, CDR2 YSYEKL. Trimming cost V 0 bases and J 5 bases, with 8 bases left between them. The CDR3 loop spans 13 amino acids. The CDR3, as DNA: TGCGCCAGCAGCCAAGATTCTGGGGACGAGCAGTACTTC. Its translation: CASSQDSGDEQYF.

This clonotype showed up just a few times. V gene TRBV7-2 combines with J gene TRBJ1-2; 9 bases line up with TRBD1. Germline V gene sequence: CDR1 SGHTA, CDR2 FQGNSA. This CDR3 comprises 15 residues. V was clipped by 5 bases and J by 5 bases; unmatched bases: 9. The CDR3 region has the DNA TGTGCCAGCAGCGTAGGAGGGACAGGGAATTATGGCTACACCTTC. It yields the protein CASSVGGTGNYGYTF.

The chain recombines TRBV20-1 with TRBJ1-2; 9 positions match TRBD1. V was pared by 5 bases and J by 7 bases, with 8 bases of the junction left unmatched. The CDR3 has 13 amino acids. Germline-derived CDR1 and CDR2 are DFQATT and SNEGSKA (reference sequence). CDR3 coding DNA: TGCAGTGCTGGATCTCCGGGACAGGGTGGCTACACCTTC. Translating gives CSAGSPGQGGYTF.

This clonotype was seen only a few times. The chain combines TRBV18 with TRBJ2-5; 7 bases map to TRBD2. V lost 2 bases, J lost 5 bases, and 5 bases stayed unmatched. CDR1 is KGHSH, CDR2 LQKENI, per germline. The CDR3 covers 14 residues. The CDR3 DNA follows: TGTGCCAGCTCACCAGAGACGGGGGGTGAGACCCAGTACTTC. Its protein product is CASSPETGGETQYF.

V gene TRBV10-3 combines with J gene TRBJ1-1, with D possibly TRBD1 on 6 matching bases. Germline CDR1 is ENHRY and CDR2 is SYGVKD. The CDR3 sequence is 15 residues long. Trimming left V 8 bases short and J 4 bases short, with 20 bases between. The CDR3 protein is CAIRGALDLGTEAFF. CDR3 DNA sequence: TGTGCCATCCGGGGGGCACTCGACCTGGGCACTGAAGCTTTCTTT.

This clonotype was observed a handful of times. This chain links TRBV20-1 with TRBJ1-1; no reliable D call. Per the germline V gene, CDR1 is DFQATT and CDR2 is SNEGSKA (reference sequence). V was pared by 4 bases and J by 3 bases, with 12 bases between. This CDR3 contains 13 residues. CDR3 sequence: CSAILGGYTEAFF. The CDR3 region has the DNA TGCAGTGCTATACTGGGCGGATACACTGAAGCTTTCTTT.

This clonotype showed up just a few times. The chain combines TRBV6-2 or TRBV6-3 with TRBJ2-2; D gene ambiguous. The CDR3 spans 14 residues. CDR1 and CDR2 from the germline V gene are MNHEY and SVGEGT. V gave up 5 bases and J gave up 4 bases, with 11 bases separating them. CDR3 nucleotides: TGTGCCAGCAGTCCCCCTCTTATCACCGGGGAGCTGTTTTTT. As protein: CASSPPLITGELFF.

The gene calls are TRBV2 and TRBJ2-7, with 8 bases that match TRBD2. CDR1 and CDR2 (germline): SNHLY, FYNNEI. Trimming took 3 bases from V and 1 from J; bases not matched to a gene: 8. This CDR3 contains 16 residues. DNA for the CDR3: TGTGCCAGCAGTGATTTCGGCGGGGGGCGTTCCTACGAGCAGTACTTC. Its protein is CASSDFGGGRSYEQYF.

This chain connects TRBV27 to TRBJ2-1; 13 bases are shared with TRBD2. Trimming at V came to 5 bases and at J to 0 bases, leaving 4 bases not matched to a gene. Germline lookup yields CDR1 MNHEY and CDR2 SMNVEV (reference sequence). The CDR3 totals 17 residues. The CDR3, as DNA: TGTGCCAGCAGTACTAGCGGGAGGGTTAGCTCCTACAATGAGCAGTTCTTC. It is translated as CASSTSGRVSSYNEQFF.

As concerns this clonotype: With a much larger clone just one base away, this may be a read error. The gene calls are TRBV12-3 or TRBV12-4 and TRBJ2-7; no reliable D call. V was trimmed by 4 bases and J by 4 bases, leaving 11 bases between them. CDR3 length: 13 amino acids. CDR3 residues: CASSCGVKYEQYF. The CDR3 DNA sequence: TGTGCCAGCAGTTGTGGTGTGAAGTACGAGCAGTACTTC.

The V call is TRBV5-1, the J call TRBJ2-3, with TRBD2 identical over 9 bases. Germline V gene sequence: CDR1 SGHRS, CDR2 YFSETQ. Losses at the gene ends were 0 bases for V and 0 bases for J; bases not matched to a gene: 2. The CDR3 sequence is 16 residues long. The CDR3 protein is CASSLELAGSTDTQYF. Here the CDR3 DNA reads TGCGCCAGCAGCTTGGAGCTAGCGGGGAGCACAGATACGCAGTATTTT.

This clonotype was seen only a few times. The chain has TRBV20-1 and TRBJ2-1; 7 nucleotides match TRBD2. Losses at the gene ends were 0 bases for V and 2 bases for J; bases not matched to a gene: 7. The CDR3 runs to 16 residues. Germline values: CDR1 DFQATT, CDR2 SNEGSKA (reference sequence). The CDR3 region has the DNA TGCAGTGCTAGAGATTTCGGCGGGAGCCCCTACAATGAGCAGTTCTTC. It codes for CSARDFGGSPYNEQFF.

The rearrangement links TRBV28 to TRBJ2-3; D is undetermined. Germline V CDR1 and CDR2: MDHEN, SYDVKM. V was cut by 5 bases and J by 1 base, with 10 bases left in between. The CDR3 totals 14 residues. Here the CDR3 DNA reads TGTGCCAGCAGTGCCGTGGACCGCACAGATACGCAGTATTTT. Translating it yields CASSAVDRTDTQYF.

In this sample, this clonotype turned up a few times. The J gene is TRBJ2-3, the V gene TRBV7-2; TRBD2 matches 10 bases. The trim removed 1 base at V and 6 bases at J, leaving 7 bases unmatched. From germline, CDR1 is SGHTA and CDR2 FQGNSA. The CDR3 spans 16 residues. CDR3 residues: CASSLDGSGRADTQYF. CDR3 in DNA: TGTGCCAGCAGCTTAGACGGGAGCGGGAGGGCGGATACGCAGTATTTT.